The next 17 T cell receptor beta chains were all read from a single sample in a study of blood T cell repertoires in COVID-19. Libraries were prepared by immunoSEQ multiplex PCR; TCRdb keeps only in-frame clonotypes and omits some of them. The sample holds roughly 98,000 clones, roughly four fifths seen once. Sequenced input: peripheral blood. The receptors derive from a human donor in a cohort sampled during active COVID-19.

This chain uses TRBV7-2 with TRBJ1-1, with 10 bases aligning to TRBD1. Germline V gives CDR1 SGHTA, CDR2 FQGNSA. Trimming at V came to 5 bases and at J to 6 bases, leaving 9 bases not matched to a gene. The CDR3 runs 15 residues. CDR3 sequence: CASSASRTGGAEAFF. CDR3 bases: TGTGCCAGCAGCGCCTCCCGGACAGGGGGGGCTGAAGCTTTCTTT.

The CDR3 loop is CASRNSNYGYTF. For the CDR3, the DNA is TGTGCCAGCAGAAATTCAAACTATGGCTACACCTTC. This chain joins TRBV6-5 and TRBJ1-2, with D unclear. With 6 bases removed from V and 2 bases from J, the gap between germline ends came to 7 bases. The CDR3 consists of 12 residues. Per germline, CDR1 MNHEY and CDR2 SVGAGI.

This clone occurred a few times. J is TRBJ2-3 and V is TRBV5-6, with 9 bases identical to TRBD1. Trimming removed 1 base from V and 4 bases from J; junction bases left unmatched: 7. The CDR3 sequence is 16 residues long. The germline V gene encodes CDR1 SGHDT and CDR2 YYEEEE. Here the CDR3 reads CASSLRLQGAADTQYF. In DNA, the CDR3 is TGTGCCAGCAGCTTGCGGCTACAGGGGGCAGCAGATACGCAGTATTTT.

This chain connects TRBV5-1 to TRBJ1-2, with 9 bases that match TRBD1. The CDR3 is 17 amino acids. The germline CDR1 and CDR2 sequences are SGHRS and YFSETQ. V shed 0 bases and J 2 bases; nucleotides not matched to a gene: 8. Here the CDR3 DNA reads TGCGCCAGCAGCTTGGCCCCCGGGACAGGGCCCAACTATGGCTACACCTTC. Amino acid sequence: CASSLAPGTGPNYGYTF.

CDR3 bases: TGTGCCAGCAGGTCGACCGGGACAGGGAGTTCACCCCTCCACTTT. It is translated as CASRSTGTGSSPLHF. The rearrangement uses TRBV27 and TRBJ1-6; TRBD1 matches at 9 bases. Trimming took 6 bases from V and 9 from J; bases not matched to a gene: 9. The CDR3 is made up of 15 amino acids. The germline CDR1 and CDR2 sequences are MNHEY and SMNVEV (reference sequence).

The gene calls are TRBV10-3 and TRBJ2-7; D unresolved. Germline values: CDR1 ENHRY, CDR2 SYGVKD. The V gene lost 10 bases and the J gene lost 0 bases, with 13 bases spanning the gap. The CDR3 totals 13 residues. The CDR3 DNA follows: TGTGCCAGCGAACCGGGTCTCTCCTACGAGCAGTACTTC. The encoded protein is CASEPGLSYEQYF.

The chain uses TRBV5-1 and TRBJ1-2; 7 bases match TRBD1. Germline V gene sequence: CDR1 SGHRS, CDR2 YFSETQ. The CDR3 extends over 14 amino acids. The V segment lost 0 bases and the J segment 7 bases; nucleotides outside the gene matches: 6. The CDR3 protein is CASSLETGFGGYTF. CDR3 bases: TGCGCCAGCAGCTTGGAGACAGGGTTTGGTGGCTACACCTTC.

Note on this clone: Other DNA sequences in this specimen translate into the identical CDR3. The chain recombines TRBV7-3 with TRBJ2-1; D may be TRBD1 (5 bases). Germline assignment: CDR1 SGHTA and CDR2 FQGTGA. Trimming removed 3 bases from V and 1 base from J, with 10 bases in between. The CDR3 loop spans 15 amino acids. The CDR3 loop is CASSFLAGSYNEQFF. In DNA form, the CDR3 reads TGTGCCAGCAGCTTCCTGGCAGGGTCCTACAATGAGCAGTTCTTC.

The V call is TRBV18, the J call TRBJ1-4; possible D gene TRBD1, 6 bases. The V and J ends lost 2 bases and 5 bases respectively, with 12 bases between them. The CDR3 length is 15 residues. Per germline, CDR1 KGHSH and CDR2 LQKENI. CDR3 in amino acids: CASSPAGTPNEKLFF. The CDR3 DNA is TGTGCCAGCTCACCAGCCGGGACACCAAATGAAAAACTGTTTTTT.

The V gene is TRBV28, the J gene TRBJ2-1; 8 bases align to TRBD2. V lost 8 bases to trimming and J lost 7 bases; unmatched junction nucleotides: 13. The CDR3 spans 15 residues. CDR1 is MDHEN, CDR2 SYDVKM, per germline. This chain's CDR3 is CASALGGALGNEQFF. The CDR3 DNA reads TGTGCCAGCGCCCTCGGGGGGGCCCTGGGTAATGAGCAGTTCTTC.

This chain uses TRBV19 with TRBJ2-1; the match to TRBD2 covers 11 bases. V was pared by 6 bases and J by 3 bases, with 7 bases of the junction left unmatched. This CDR3 has 16 residues. Germline lookup yields CDR1 LNHDA and CDR2 SQIVND (reference sequence). CDR3 nucleotides: TGTGCCAGTAGCCCACGGACTAGCGGGTTCTACAATGAGCAGTTCTTC. It specifies CASSPRTSGFYNEQFF.

The table lists this clone with a count of one. This chain joins TRBV6-2 or TRBV6-3 and TRBJ1-4; 7 bases agree with TRBD1. There are 13 residues in the CDR3. The V and J ends lost 5 bases and 8 bases, in that order; junction bases with no gene match: 5. Germline assignment: CDR1 MNHEY and CDR2 SVGEGT. The CDR3 spells CASSQGGSEKLFF. The CDR3, as DNA: TGTGCCAGCAGTCAGGGGGGCAGCGAAAAACTGTTTTTT.

This clone was observed a handful of times. The V call is TRBV30, the J call TRBJ1-4; no clear D gene. The CDR3 sequence is 12 residues long. Trimming stripped 4 bases from V and 8 bases from J, with 11 bases between. Germline CDR1 reads GTSNPN; CDR2 reads SVGIG (reference sequence). The CDR3 spells CAWTGWHEKLFF. The DNA for the CDR3 is TGTGCCTGGACCGGGTGGCACGAAAAACTGTTTTTT.

This chain uses TRBV5-1 with TRBJ1-1, with a tentative D call TRBD1 (6 bases). Germline V gene lookup returns CDR1 SGHRS and CDR2 YFSETQ. The CDR3 extends over 14 amino acids. V lost 3 bases, J lost 1 base, and 10 bases lay in between. CDR3 loop: CASSSGGANTEAFF. The CDR3 DNA is TGCGCCAGCAGCTCGGGGGGGGCGAACACTGAAGCTTTCTTT. The variable domain in full, with the rest retrieved from reference TRBV5-1 and TRBJ1-1, is KAGVTQTPRYLIKTRGQQVTLSCSPISGHRSVSWYQQTPGQGLQFLFEYFSETQRNKGNFPGRFSGRQFSNSRSEMNVSTLELGDSALYLCASSSGGANTEAFFGQGTRLTVV.

The chain couples TRBV6-5 to TRBJ2-3, with a possible D match to TRBD2 (5 bases). From germline, CDR1 is MNHEY and CDR2 SVGAGI. V was shortened by 6 bases and J by 5 bases, with 15 bases between the two germline ends. The CDR3 extends over 14 amino acids. The CDR3 is CASRGATHQDTQYF. The CDR3 region has the DNA TGTGCCAGCAGGGGAGCAACCCACCAAGATACGCAGTATTTT.

In this sample, this clone turned up once. V and J are TRBV6-4 and TRBJ2-5; the D gene is possibly TRBD1 (6 bases). In germline, CDR1 is MRHNA, CDR2 SNTAGT. The CDR3 totals 12 residues. Trimming took off 5 bases at V and 4 bases at J, with 8 bases between the two ends. The CDR3, as DNA: TGTGCCAGCAGTTACAGGGTAGAGACCCAGTACTTC. This codes for CASSYRVETQYF.

This rearrangement joins TRBV5-5 to TRBJ2-5, with TRBD2 matching 14 bases. Germline V gene sequence: CDR1 SGHKS, CDR2 YYEKEE (reference sequence). V lost 4 bases to trimming and J lost 4 bases; unmatched junction nucleotides: 12. The CDR3 runs 18 residues. CDR3 nucleotide sequence: TGTGCCAGCAGCGCGACCATTCAAGGGACTAGCGGGGGAGAGACCCAGTACTTC. It encodes CASSATIQGTSGGETQYF.